The rows below give T cell receptor beta chains drawn from one sample of a study of blood T cell repertoires in COVID-19. Sequencing used immunoSEQ multiplex PCR; TCRdb keeps in-frame clones, though not all of them. Of 95,000 to 110,000 clones in the sample, approximately 88% were seen once. Sequenced material: peripheral blood. All receptors come from a human donor in a cohort sampled during active COVID-19. Each CDR3 is given with its conserved first and last residue. The order of the fields is V gene, clone size, D gene, J gene, CDR3 protein, CDR3 DNA. A D gene is named only where the DNA matches it firmly. Not all rows give a size; the values are once, few, many and, for expanded clones, a class.

V gene: TRBV28
clone size: -
D gene: -
J gene: TRBJ2-1
CDR3 protein: CASRRHNEQFF
CDR3 DNA: TGTGCCAGCAGGCGCCACAATGAGCAGTTCTTC

V gene: TRBV19
clone size: once
D gene: -
J gene: TRBJ2-2
CDR3 protein: CASSIRGGAGELFF
CDR3 DNA: TGTGCCAGTAGTATAAGGGGGGGAGCCGGGGAGCTGTTTTTT

V gene: TRBV11-2
clone size: once
D gene: TRBD2
J gene: TRBJ2-7
CDR3 protein: CASRHPGGAYEQYF
CDR3 DNA: TGTGCCAGCAGACACCCCGGGGGGGCCTACGAGCAGTACTTC

V gene: TRBV6-6
clone size: -
D gene: -
J gene: TRBJ1-3
CDR3 protein: CASALLGNSGNTIYF
CDR3 DNA: TGTGCCAGCGCCCTTCTCGGGAATTCAGGAAACACCATATATTTT

V gene: TRBV5-4
clone size: -
D gene: TRBD1
J gene: TRBJ2-5
CDR3 protein: CASRRDRGQTQYF
CDR3 DNA: TGTGCCAGCAGGAGAGACAGGGGGCAGACCCAGTACTTC

V gene: TRBV12-3/TRBV12-4
clone size: few
D gene: -
J gene: TRBJ1-5
CDR3 protein: CASSFGYQPQHF
CDR3 DNA: TGTGCCAGCAGTTTCGGGTATCAGCCCCAGCATTTT

V gene: TRBV7-6
clone size: -
D gene: -
J gene: TRBJ1-4
CDR3 protein: CASSLGGISEKLFF
CDR3 DNA: TGTGCCAGCAGCTTAGGAGGGATAAGTGAAAAACTGTTTTTT

V gene: TRBV5-4
clone size: -
D gene: TRBD1
J gene: TRBJ1-1
CDR3 protein: CASSAQGVNTEAFF
CDR3 DNA: TGTGCCAGCAGCGCACAGGGGGTGAACACTGAAGCTTTCTTT

V gene: TRBV4-3
clone size: many
D gene: -
J gene: TRBJ2-7
CDR3 protein: CASSQDRSAAYEQYF
CDR3 DNA: TGCGCCAGCAGCCAAGATCGCAGTGCCGCCTACGAGCAGTACTTC

V gene: TRBV4-2
clone size: -
D gene: -
J gene: TRBJ2-3
CDR3 protein: CASSQVGGTSTDTQYF
CDR3 DNA: TGTGCCAGCAGCCAGGTGGGAGGAACTAGCACAGATACGCAGTATTTT

V gene: TRBV19
clone size: -
D gene: TRBD1
J gene: TRBJ1-2
CDR3 protein: CASSPPGQGAFYGYTF
CDR3 DNA: TGTGCCAGTAGTCCCCCCGGACAGGGGGCTTTCTATGGCTACACCTTC

V gene: TRBV5-1
clone size: -
D gene: -
J gene: TRBJ1-1
CDR3 protein: CASSLASLSLNTEAFF
CDR3 DNA: TGCGCCAGCAGCTTGGCCTCTCTGAGTTTGAACACTGAAGCTTTCTTT

V gene: TRBV20-1
clone size: -
D gene: -
J gene: TRBJ1-4
CDR3 protein: CSAGLKEKLFF
CDR3 DNA: TGCAGTGCCGGTCTGAAGGAAAAACTGTTTTTT

V gene: TRBV7-3
clone size: -
D gene: -
J gene: TRBJ1-2
CDR3 protein: CASSLRQMGYTF
CDR3 DNA: TGTGCCAGCAGCTTAAGACAGATGGGCTACACCTTC

V gene: TRBV7-8
clone size: -
D gene: TRBD1
J gene: TRBJ2-1
CDR3 protein: CASRTGTGSYNEQFF
CDR3 DNA: TGTGCCAGCAGAACGGGGACAGGGAGCTACAATGAGCAGTTCTTC

V gene: TRBV18
clone size: -
D gene: -
J gene: TRBJ2-5
CDR3 protein: CASSDRGGETQYF
CDR3 DNA: TGTGCCAGCTCCGATAGGGGAGGAGAGACCCAGTACTTC

V gene: TRBV5-1
clone size: -
D gene: TRBD2
J gene: TRBJ2-7
CDR3 protein: CASSPGGTSGRPAYEQYF
CDR3 DNA: TGCGCCAGCAGCCCGGGCGGGACTAGCGGGAGGCCGGCCTACGAGCAGTACTTC

V gene: TRBV6-5
clone size: -
D gene: TRBD1
J gene: TRBJ1-1
CDR3 protein: CASRRLQGGNTEAFF
CDR3 DNA: TGTGCCAGCAGGAGGTTACAGGGGGGAAACACTGAAGCTTTCTTT

V gene: TRBV5-1
clone size: -
D gene: TRBD2
J gene: TRBJ2-3
CDR3 protein: CASISGTSGSTDTQYF
CDR3 DNA: TGCGCCAGCATTTCGGGGACTAGTGGAAGCACAGATACGCAGTATTTT

V gene: TRBV11-3
clone size: -
D gene: -
J gene: TRBJ2-5
CDR3 protein: CASSPPGVWETQYF
CDR3 DNA: TGTGCCAGCAGCCCGCCGGGGGTGTGGGAGACCCAGTACTTC

V gene: TRBV10-3
clone size: few
D gene: -
J gene: TRBJ2-1
CDR3 protein: CAIASLFGTTNNEQFF
CDR3 DNA: TGTGCCATCGCCTCTCTTTTCGGGACAACTAACAATGAGCAGTTCTTC

V gene: TRBV28
clone size: -
D gene: -
J gene: TRBJ2-5
CDR3 protein: CASRLSQETQYF
CDR3 DNA: TGTGCCAGCCGACTAAGCCAAGAGACCCAGTACTTC

V gene: TRBV2
clone size: -
D gene: -
J gene: TRBJ1-1
CDR3 protein: CASSASENTEAFF
CDR3 DNA: TGTGCCAGCAGTGCTTCAGAGAACACTGAAGCTTTCTTT

V gene: TRBV2
clone size: few
D gene: -
J gene: TRBJ1-5
CDR3 protein: CASSGGEIGGQPQHF
CDR3 DNA: TGTGCCAGCAGTGGGGGTGAGATCGGGGGTCAGCCCCAGCATTTT

V gene: TRBV12-3/TRBV12-4
clone size: -
D gene: TRBD1
J gene: TRBJ2-1
CDR3 protein: CASRPTGVDEQFF
CDR3 DNA: TGTGCCAGCAGGCCCACAGGGGTGGATGAGCAGTTCTTC

V gene: TRBV2
clone size: -
D gene: TRBD2
J gene: TRBJ2-3
CDR3 protein: CANRSRVAGPDTQYF
CDR3 DNA: TGTGCCAACAGATCGAGGGTAGCGGGCCCAGATACGCAGTATTTT

V gene: TRBV4-1
clone size: once
D gene: TRBD1
J gene: TRBJ2-7
CDR3 protein: CASSPLSGTGTYEQYF
CDR3 DNA: TGCGCCAGCAGCCCATTATCCGGGACAGGAACTTACGAGCAGTACTTC

V gene: TRBV20-1
clone size: -
D gene: -
J gene: TRBJ1-1
CDR3 protein: CSASNEAFF
CDR3 DNA: TGCAGTGCTAGCAATGAAGCTTTCTTT